The next 4 T cell receptor beta chains were all read from a single sample in a study of T cells in Graves' hyperthyroidism and ophthalmopathy. It was RNA transcripts that yielded the amplified TCR beta CDR3 regions. The HTBI primer set served for first-round RT-PCR of the TCR CDR3. One entry per CDR3 protein, called by TCRdb with MiXCR from the multiplex PCR reads. The repertoire holds 450,000 to 650,000 distinct CDR3 sequences, 14% seen once, with around 7% in the top ten. The sequenced sample consisted of blood. These receptor sequences come from a woman under 30 with Graves' ophthalmopathy.

This clonotype was seen ten or more times. The chain combines TRBV7-2 with TRBJ2-1, with TRBD2 matching 11 bases. The germline gives CDR1 SGHTA, CDR2 FQGNSA. The J segment lost 6 bases and the V segment lost 2 bases, leaving 3 bases of the junction unmatched. The CDR3 contains 15 residues. In DNA, the CDR3 is TGTGCCAGCAGCTTACTAGCGGGAGGCTTCAATGAGCAGTTCTTC. This encodes CASSLLAGGFNEQFF.

This clonotype was observed at least ten times. The chain recombines TRBV20-1 with TRBJ1-5, with a weak D call TRBD1 (5 bases). CDR1 and CDR2 from the germline V gene are DFQATT and SNEGSKA (reference sequence). This CDR3 contains 17 residues. V was clipped by 6 bases and J by 1 base, with 22 bases between them. The chain's CDR3 is CSANEIGDGASNQPQHF. The CDR3 nucleotides read TGCAGTGCAAACGAGATAGGGGACGGGGCGAGCAATCAGCCCCAGCATTTT.

The rearrangement links TRBV6-1 to TRBJ2-7, with 14 bases that match TRBD2. The V segment lost 2 bases and the J segment 4 bases; nucleotides outside the gene matches: 1. Germline V lookup: CDR1 MNHNS, CDR2 SASEGT. This CDR3 comprises 15 residues. The CDR3 DNA is TGTGCCAGCAGTGAAAGGACTAGCGGGGGGTACGAGCAGTACTTC. This codes for CASSERTSGGYEQYF.

This clonotype was seen many times. The chain employs TRBV7-9 and TRBJ1-1, with TRBD1 matching 8 bases. Trimming cost V 2 bases and J 3 bases; bases outside gene matches: 2. This CDR3 has 14 residues. The germline V gene has CDR1 SEHNR and CDR2 FQNEAQ (reference sequence). CDR3 sequence: CASSLQGADTEAFF. CDR3 sequence (DNA): TGTGCCAGCAGCTTACAGGGGGCGGACACTGAAGCTTTCTTT.